This T cell receptor beta chain was profiled in a study of regulatory T cells in long-lasting Graves disease. Library construction for TCR beta used iRepertoire HTBI primers and Arm-PCR of CDR3 regions. TCRdb reanalysed the multiplex PCR reads using MiXCR and keeps one entry per CDR3 protein. The sample has 300,000 to 400,000 distinct CDR3 sequences; around a fifth are singletons. The time point denotes: persistent/refractory GD, antithyroid drugs over 5 years with positive TRAb. The TCR library was made from RNA extracted from PBMCs. Graves' disease diagnoses followed American Thyroid Association guidelines. Each of the patients was recruited from an endocrinology department situated in Xi'an, China. This TCR derives from a female donor with Graves disease. This sample comprised peripheral blood mononuclear cells (PBMCs), obtained when the disease was refractory, from a patient treated with antithyroid drugs.

CDR3 DNA sequence: TGTGCCAGCAGCCACACCGTTCAGACCCAGTACTTC. Protein: CASSHTVQTQYF. The J gene is TRBJ2-5, the V gene TRBV7-9; no definite D call. The germline gives CDR1 SEHNR, CDR2 FQNEAQ (reference sequence). The V and J ends lost 5 bases and 6 bases respectively, with 10 bases between them. This CDR3 is 12 amino acids long.